What follows are 2 T cell receptor beta chains derived from one specimen sequenced in a study of neoadjuvant anti-PD-1 for oral cavity cancer. Using immunoSEQ multiplex PCR, the repertoire was profiled, and TCRdb retains in-frame clones only, with some absent. In the table there are fewer than 90,000 clones, approximately 80% of which are singletons. Here the sequenced sample was PBMCs, taken before nivolumab (anti-PD-1) treatment. Receptors were obtained from a person between 40 and 85 years old with oral cavity squamous cell carcinoma.

This clone appeared a single time. The chain links TRBV19 to TRBJ1-1; D is unclear. Germline lookup yields CDR1 LNHDA and CDR2 SQIVND (reference sequence). Trimming stripped 5 bases from V and 0 bases from J, with 7 bases between. This CDR3 comprises 13 residues. Written as DNA, the CDR3 is TGTGCCAGTAGTTCCAACCTGAACACTGAAGCTTTCTTT. It yields the protein CASSSNLNTEAFF.

This clone was found once. The chain couples TRBV19 to TRBJ2-3; D unresolved. The V gene's germline CDR1 is LNHDA and CDR2 SQIVND (reference sequence). The V and J ends lost 2 bases and 0 bases respectively, with 6 bases between them. CDR3 length: 14 amino acids. CDR3 sequence (DNA): TGTGCCAGTAGTATACAGGTTAGCACAGATACGCAGTATTTT. Its protein is CASSIQVSTDTQYF.